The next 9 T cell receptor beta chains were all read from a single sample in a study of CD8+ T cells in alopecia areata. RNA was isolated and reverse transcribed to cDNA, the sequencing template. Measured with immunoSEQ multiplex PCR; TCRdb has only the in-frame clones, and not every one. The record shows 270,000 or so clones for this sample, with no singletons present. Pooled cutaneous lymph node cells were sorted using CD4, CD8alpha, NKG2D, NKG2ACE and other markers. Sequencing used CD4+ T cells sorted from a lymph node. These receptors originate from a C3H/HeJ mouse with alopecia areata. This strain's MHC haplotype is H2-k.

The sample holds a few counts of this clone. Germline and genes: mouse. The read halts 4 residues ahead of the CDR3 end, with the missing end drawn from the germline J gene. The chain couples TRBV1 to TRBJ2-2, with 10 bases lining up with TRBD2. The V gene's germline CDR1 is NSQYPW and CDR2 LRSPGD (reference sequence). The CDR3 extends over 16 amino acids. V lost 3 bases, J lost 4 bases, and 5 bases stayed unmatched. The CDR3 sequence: CTCSAPGLGFTGQLYF. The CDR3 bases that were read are TGCACCTGCAGTGCGCCGGGACTGGGGTTCACCGGG.

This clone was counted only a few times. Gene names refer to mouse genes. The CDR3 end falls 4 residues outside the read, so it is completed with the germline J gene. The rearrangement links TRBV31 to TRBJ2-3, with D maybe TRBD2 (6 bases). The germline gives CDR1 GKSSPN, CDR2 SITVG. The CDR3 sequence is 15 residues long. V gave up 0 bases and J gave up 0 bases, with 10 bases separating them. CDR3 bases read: TGTGCCTGGAGTCTCGACTGGTCTAGTGCAGAA. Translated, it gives CAWSLDWSSAE. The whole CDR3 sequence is CAWSLDWSSAETLYF.

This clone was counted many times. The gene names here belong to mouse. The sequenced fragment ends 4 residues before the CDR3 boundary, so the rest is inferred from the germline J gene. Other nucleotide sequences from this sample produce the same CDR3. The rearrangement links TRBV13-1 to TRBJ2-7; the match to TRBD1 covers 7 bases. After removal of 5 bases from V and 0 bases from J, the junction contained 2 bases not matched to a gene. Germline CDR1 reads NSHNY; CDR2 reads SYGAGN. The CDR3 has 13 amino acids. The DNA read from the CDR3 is TGTGCCAGCAGCCCAGGGGGCTCCTAT. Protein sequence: CASSPGGSY. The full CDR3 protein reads CASSPGGSYEQYF.

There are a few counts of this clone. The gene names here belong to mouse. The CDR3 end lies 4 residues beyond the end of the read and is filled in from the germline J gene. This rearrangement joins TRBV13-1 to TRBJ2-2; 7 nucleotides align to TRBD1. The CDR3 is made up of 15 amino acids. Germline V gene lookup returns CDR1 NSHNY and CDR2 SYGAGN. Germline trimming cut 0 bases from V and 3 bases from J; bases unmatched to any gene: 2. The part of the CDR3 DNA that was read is TGTGCCAGCAGTGATGAACAGGGGTACACCGGG. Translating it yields CASSDEQGYTG. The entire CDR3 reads CASSDEQGYTGQLYF.

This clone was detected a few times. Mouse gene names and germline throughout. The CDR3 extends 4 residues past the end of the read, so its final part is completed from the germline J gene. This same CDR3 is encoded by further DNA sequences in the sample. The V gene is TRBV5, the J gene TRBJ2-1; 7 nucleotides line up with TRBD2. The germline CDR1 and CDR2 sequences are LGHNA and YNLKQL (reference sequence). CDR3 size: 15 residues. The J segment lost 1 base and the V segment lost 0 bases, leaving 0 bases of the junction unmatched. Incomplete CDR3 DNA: TGTGCCAGCAGCCAAGAACTGGGGAACTATGCT. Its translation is CASSQELGNYA. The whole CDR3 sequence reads CASSQELGNYAEQFF.

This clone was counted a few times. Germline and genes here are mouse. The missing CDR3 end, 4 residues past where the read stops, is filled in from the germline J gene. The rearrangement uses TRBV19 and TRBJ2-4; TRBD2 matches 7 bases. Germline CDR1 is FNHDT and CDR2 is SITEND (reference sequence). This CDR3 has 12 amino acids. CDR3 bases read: TGTGCCAGCCTCTGGGGGATAAAC. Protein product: CASLWGIN. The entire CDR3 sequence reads CASLWGINTLYF.

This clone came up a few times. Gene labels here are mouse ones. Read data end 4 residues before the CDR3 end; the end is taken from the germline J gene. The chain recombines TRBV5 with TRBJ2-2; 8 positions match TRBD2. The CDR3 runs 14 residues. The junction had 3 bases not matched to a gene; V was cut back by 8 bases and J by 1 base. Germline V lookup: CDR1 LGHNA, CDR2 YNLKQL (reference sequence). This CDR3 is CASSGLGNTGQLYF. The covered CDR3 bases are TGTGCCAGCTCAGGACTGGGAAACACCGGG.

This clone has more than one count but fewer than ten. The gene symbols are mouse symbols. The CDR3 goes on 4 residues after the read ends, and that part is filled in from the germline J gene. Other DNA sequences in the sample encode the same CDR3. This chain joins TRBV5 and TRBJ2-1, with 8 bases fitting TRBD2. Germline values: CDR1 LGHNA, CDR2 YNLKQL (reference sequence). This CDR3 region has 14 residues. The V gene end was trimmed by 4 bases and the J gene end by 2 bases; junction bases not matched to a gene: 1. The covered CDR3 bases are TGTGCCAGCAGCCCACTGGGGGACTATGCT. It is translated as CASSPLGDYA. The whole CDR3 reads CASSPLGDYAEQFF.

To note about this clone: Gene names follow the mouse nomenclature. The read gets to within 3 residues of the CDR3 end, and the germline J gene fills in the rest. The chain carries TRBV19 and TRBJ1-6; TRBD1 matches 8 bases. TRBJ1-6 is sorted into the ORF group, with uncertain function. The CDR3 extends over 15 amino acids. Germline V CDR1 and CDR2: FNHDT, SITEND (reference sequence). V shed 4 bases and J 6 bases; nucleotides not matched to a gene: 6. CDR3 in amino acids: CASSPRDRSNSPLYF. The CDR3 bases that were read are TGTGCCAGCAGTCCTCGGGACAGGAGTAATTCGCCC.